One and the same sample provided the 14 T cell receptor beta chains below, sequenced in a study of T cells in localized non-small cell lung cancer. Method: immunoSEQ multiplex PCR; TCRdb's copy keeps in-frame clones and lacks some. Of 55,000 to 75,000 clones listed, approximately 89% are singletons. Sequences were derived from peripheral blood, sampled before any cancer treatment. The receptors were gathered from a man aged 40-75 years with stage I lung adenocarcinoma.

The chain carries TRBV7-2 and TRBJ2-7; D gene uncertain. Germline loops: CDR1 SGHTA, CDR2 FQGNSA. Trimming took 5 bases from V and 2 from J, leaving 10 bases between them. The CDR3 runs to 13 residues. The CDR3 here is CASSKDGTYEQYF. The CDR3 DNA sequence: TGTGCCAGCAGCAAGGACGGTACCTACGAGCAGTACTTC.

In its sample, this clone was seen once. The chain recombines TRBV13 with TRBJ2-5; a possible D gene is TRBD1 (6 bases). The CDR3 runs to 13 residues. The germline V and J ends were trimmed by 5 bases and 4 bases, with 11 bases remaining between them. Looked up from germline, CDR1 is PRHDT and CDR2 is FYEKMQ (reference sequence). Written as DNA, the CDR3 is TGTGCCAGCAGCGCACAGGGTTTAGAGACCCAGTACTTC. It is translated as CASSAQGLETQYF.

In this sample, this clone turned up many times. The J gene is TRBJ1-3, the V gene TRBV4-1; TRBD1 might be the D (6 bases). The CDR3 runs 15 residues. The V gene's germline CDR1 is MGHRA and CDR2 YSYEKL. The ends were cut back, 1 base at V and 0 bases at J, with 7 bases in the middle. CDR3 sequence: CASSQGQVSGNTIYF. CDR3 sequence (DNA): TGCGCCAGCAGCCAAGGACAGGTCTCTGGAAACACCATATATTTT.

This clone was observed once. DNA of the CDR3: TGTGCCAGCAGCTTAAACATACTCAACGAGCAGTACTTC. Translating gives CASSLNILNEQYF. The V call is TRBV7-8, the J call TRBJ2-7; no reliable D call. CDR3 length: 13 amino acids. Trimming left V 2 bases short and J 5 bases short, with 10 bases between. The germline V gene encodes CDR1 SGHVS and CDR2 FQNEAQ.

This clone was seen a single time. The chain is built from TRBV13 and TRBJ2-3; D is ambiguous. CDR1 and CDR2 (germline): PRHDT, FYEKMQ (reference sequence). CDR3 length equals 15 residues. V was shortened by 1 base and J by 3 bases, with 11 bases between the two germline ends. The DNA for the CDR3 is TGTGCCAGCAGCTTAGAACCAGTGGGGACAGATACGCAGTATTTT. Translation gives CASSLEPVGTDTQYF.

The V gene is TRBV5-3, the J gene TRBJ1-2; D is unresolved. TRBV5-3 is flagged as an ORF with uncertain function. Trimming took 3 bases from V and 0 from J, leaving 0 bases between them. The CDR3 has 11 amino acids. The CDR3 region has the DNA TGTGCCAGAAGCTCTAACTATGGCTACACCTTC. Translated, it gives CARSSNYGYTF.

The chain links TRBV28 to TRBJ2-7; TRBD1 is a possible D gene (6 bases). Trimming cost V 5 bases and J 3 bases, with 14 bases left between them. Germline values: CDR1 MDHEN, CDR2 SYDVKM. The CDR3 runs to 14 residues. The CDR3 region is CASSKPDSYYEQYF. CDR3 bases: TGTGCCAGCAGTAAGCCGGACAGTTACTACGAGCAGTACTTC.

The chain has TRBV5-1 and TRBJ2-7; D unresolved. V was pared by 0 bases and J by 2 bases, with 0 bases between. The CDR3 is made up of 11 amino acids. In germline, CDR1 is SGHRS, CDR2 YFSETQ. CDR3 in DNA: TGCGCCAGCAGCTTGGCCTACGAGCAGTACTTC. It codes for CASSLAYEQYF.

The V call is TRBV5-4, the J call TRBJ1-4; possible D gene TRBD1, 5 bases. V was clipped by 5 bases and J by 8 bases, with 13 bases between them. The CDR3 has 13 amino acids. Germline lookup yields CDR1 SGHNT and CDR2 YYREEE (reference sequence). The CDR3 is CASRRGVGEKLFF. DNA for the CDR3: TGTGCCAGCAGGAGGGGAGTTGGGGAAAAACTGTTTTTT.

This rearrangement joins TRBV7-9 to TRBJ2-5, with D perhaps matching TRBD1 (6 bases). V dropped 8 bases and J dropped 0 bases, with 16 bases sitting between them. Germline loops: CDR1 SEHNR, CDR2 FQNEAQ (reference sequence). The CDR3 length is 15 residues. CDR3 nucleotide sequence: TGTGCCAGCCGCACGAGAGGGGGAAACCAAGAGACCCAGTACTTC. This gives the protein CASRTRGGNQETQYF.

The count of this clone is one. This sequence joins TRBV29-1 and TRBJ2-3; perhaps D is TRBD1 or TRBD2 (5 bases each). Germline V CDR1 and CDR2: SQVTM, ANQGSEA. V was pared by 1 base and J by 5 bases, with 10 bases between. The CDR3 has 13 residues. CDR3 sequence (DNA): TGCAGCGTTGAAGGAGGGGTGGGAGATACGCAGTATTTT. Protein sequence: CSVEGGVGDTQYF.

The chain recombines TRBV30 with TRBJ2-2; no clear D gene. The CDR3 is 16 amino acids. Trimming cost V 0 bases and J 0 bases, with 11 bases left between them. The germline gives CDR1 GTSNPN, CDR2 SVGIG (reference sequence). The CDR3 DNA reads TGTGCCTGGAGTGTAAGGCAGGTAGCGAACACCGGGGAGCTGTTTTTT. Translated, it gives CAWSVRQVANTGELFF.

V and J are TRBV7-8 and TRBJ2-3; 7 nucleotides line up with TRBD2. The CDR3 spans 17 residues. Germline V gene data show CDR1 as SGHVS and CDR2 as FQNEAQ. Germline trimming cut 1 base from V and 4 bases from J; bases unmatched to any gene: 11. Here the CDR3 DNA reads TGTGCCAGCAGCTTAGATTCTCGTAGTCGGGAGGCAGATACGCAGTATTTT. Protein sequence: CASSLDSRSREADTQYF.

The chain links TRBV5-6 to TRBJ1-2; D not resolved. The germline V gene encodes CDR1 SGHDT and CDR2 YYEEEE. V shed 2 bases and J shed 5 bases, with 4 bases lying between them. The length of the CDR3 is 11 residues. This CDR3 reads CASSFGYGYTF. In DNA, the CDR3 is TGTGCCAGCAGCTTTGGGTATGGCTACACCTTC.